This section outlines one T cell receptor (beta chain) sequence together with its context. The antigen it binds to is not known. No quality values exist for individual bases; no much larger clone is one base distant. The data were taken from a study of T cell changes during pregnancy in multiple sclerosis (dated by TCRdb to between 2017 and 2020). Looking at the study overall: In women with multiple sclerosis, the researchers looked at how the T cell repertoire shifted as pregnancy progressed.

V and J lose 1 base and 5 bases, and a span of 17 bases separates them. The germline V gene supplies CDR1 KGHSH and CDR2 LQKENI. Spanning cysteine to phenylalanine, the CDR3 consists of 17 amino acids. Solely the CDR3 DNA is kept, with 51 bases framed from the first base. Preparation of the library involved the immunoSEQ multiplex PCR assay. In TCRdb, the immuneACCESS table is reduced to in-frame sequences with V and J assigned. These tables do not hold every clone; where another copy was compared, an unresolved V gene accounts for under half, and the others remain unexplained. The table for this sample lists about 47,000 clones; almost 95% of them were counted only once. Of the sample, 2% to 2.5% falls within the top ten clones.

The receptor's source is a female donor with multiple sclerosis, enrolled in a pregnancy study. The V and J segments used are TRBV18 and TRBJ2-2, and possibly TRBD1, on 5 matching bases. The source material was peripheral blood, sampled in the third trimester of pregnancy. The CDR3 protein: CASSPLIISGQTGELFF. The sequenced DNA is TGTGCCAGCTCACCACTCATTATTTCAGGGCAGACCGGGGAGCTGTTTTTT.